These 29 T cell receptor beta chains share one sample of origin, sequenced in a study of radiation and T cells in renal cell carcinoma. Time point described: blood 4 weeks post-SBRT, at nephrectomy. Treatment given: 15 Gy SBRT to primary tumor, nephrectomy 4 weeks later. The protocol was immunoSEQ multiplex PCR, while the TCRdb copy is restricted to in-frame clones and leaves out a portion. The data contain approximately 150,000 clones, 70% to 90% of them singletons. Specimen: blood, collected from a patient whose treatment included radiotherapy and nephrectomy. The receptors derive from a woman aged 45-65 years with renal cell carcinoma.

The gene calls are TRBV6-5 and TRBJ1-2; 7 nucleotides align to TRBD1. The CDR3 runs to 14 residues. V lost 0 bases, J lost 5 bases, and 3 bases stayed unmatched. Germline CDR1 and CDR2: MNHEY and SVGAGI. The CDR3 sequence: CASSYSSGGYGYTF. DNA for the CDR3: TGTGCCAGCAGTTACTCCTCAGGGGGGTATGGCTACACCTTC.

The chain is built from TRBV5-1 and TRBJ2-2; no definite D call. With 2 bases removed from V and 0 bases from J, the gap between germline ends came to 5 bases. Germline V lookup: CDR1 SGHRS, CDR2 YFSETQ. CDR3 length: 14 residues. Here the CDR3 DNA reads TGCGCCAGCAGCTTAGGCACGAACACCGGGGAGCTGTTTTTT. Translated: CASSLGTNTGELFF.

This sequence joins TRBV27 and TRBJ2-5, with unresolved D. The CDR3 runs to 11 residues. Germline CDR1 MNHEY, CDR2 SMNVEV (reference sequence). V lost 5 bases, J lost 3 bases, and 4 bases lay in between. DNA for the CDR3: TGTGCCAGCAGTCGAAAAGAGACCCAGTACTTC. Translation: CASSRKETQYF.

The CDR3 here is CASGEVNYGYTF. The CDR3, as DNA: TGTGCCAGTGGGGAAGTAAACTATGGCTACACCTTC. The chain employs TRBV19 and TRBJ1-2; D not resolved. Trimming removed 8 bases from V and 2 bases from J, with 9 bases in between. Germline V gives CDR1 LNHDA, CDR2 SQIVND (reference sequence). This CDR3 is 12 amino acids long.

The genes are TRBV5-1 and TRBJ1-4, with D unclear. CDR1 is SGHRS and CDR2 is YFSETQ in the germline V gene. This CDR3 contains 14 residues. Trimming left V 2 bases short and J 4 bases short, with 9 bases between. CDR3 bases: TGCGCCAGCAGCTTCCGACCGGATAATGAAAAACTGTTTTTT. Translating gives CASSFRPDNEKLFF.

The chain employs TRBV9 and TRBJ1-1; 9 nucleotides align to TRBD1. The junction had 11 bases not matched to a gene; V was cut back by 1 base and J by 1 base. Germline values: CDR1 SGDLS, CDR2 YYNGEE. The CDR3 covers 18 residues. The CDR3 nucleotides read TGTGCCAGCAGCGTACCAGAGGGGGGGACAGGGTGGAACACTGAAGCTTTCTTT. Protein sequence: CASSVPEGGTGWNTEAFF.

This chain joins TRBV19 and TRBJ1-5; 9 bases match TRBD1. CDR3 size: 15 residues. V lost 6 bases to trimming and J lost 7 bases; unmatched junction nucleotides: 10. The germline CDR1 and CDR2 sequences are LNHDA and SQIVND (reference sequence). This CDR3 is CASRTGTGLNQPQHF. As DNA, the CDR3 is TGTGCCAGTAGAACCGGGACAGGGCTAAACCAGCCCCAGCATTTT.

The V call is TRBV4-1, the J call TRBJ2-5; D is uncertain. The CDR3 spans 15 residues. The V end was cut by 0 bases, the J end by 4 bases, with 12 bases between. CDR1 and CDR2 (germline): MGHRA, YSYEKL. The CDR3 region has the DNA TGCGCCAGCAGCCAAGATATGGAACTTCCAGAGACCCAGTACTTC. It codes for CASSQDMELPETQYF.

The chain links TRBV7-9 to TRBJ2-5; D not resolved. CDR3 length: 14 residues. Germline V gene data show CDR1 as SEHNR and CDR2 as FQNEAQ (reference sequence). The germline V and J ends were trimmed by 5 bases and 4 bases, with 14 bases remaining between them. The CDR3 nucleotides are TGTGCCAGCAGCGCAGGAGTGATGCCAGAGACCCAGTACTTC. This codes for CASSAGVMPETQYF.

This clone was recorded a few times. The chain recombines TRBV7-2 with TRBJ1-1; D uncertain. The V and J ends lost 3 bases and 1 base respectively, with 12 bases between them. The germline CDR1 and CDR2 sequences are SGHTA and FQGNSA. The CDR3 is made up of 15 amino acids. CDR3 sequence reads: CASSFSPLPNTEAFF. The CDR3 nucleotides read TGTGCCAGCAGCTTTTCTCCCTTACCGAACACTGAAGCTTTCTTT.

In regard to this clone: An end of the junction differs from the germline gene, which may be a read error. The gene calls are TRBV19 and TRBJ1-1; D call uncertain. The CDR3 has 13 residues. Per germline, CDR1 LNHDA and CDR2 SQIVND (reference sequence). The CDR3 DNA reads TGTGCCAGTAGTATTTCCAGGAACAATGAAGCTTTCTTT. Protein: CASSISRNNEAFF.

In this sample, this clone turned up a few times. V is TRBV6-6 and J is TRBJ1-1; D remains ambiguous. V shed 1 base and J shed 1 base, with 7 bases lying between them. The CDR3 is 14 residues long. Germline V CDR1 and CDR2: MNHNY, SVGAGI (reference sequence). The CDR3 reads CASSYFPRNTEAFF. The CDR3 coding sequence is TGTGCCAGCAGTTACTTTCCGAGGAACACTGAAGCTTTCTTT.

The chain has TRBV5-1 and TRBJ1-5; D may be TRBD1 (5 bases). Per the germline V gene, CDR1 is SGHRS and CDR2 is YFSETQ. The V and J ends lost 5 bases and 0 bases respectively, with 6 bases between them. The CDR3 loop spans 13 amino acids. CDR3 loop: CASRTDSNQPQHF. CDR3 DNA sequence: TGCGCCAGCAGGACAGATAGCAATCAGCCCCAGCATTTT.

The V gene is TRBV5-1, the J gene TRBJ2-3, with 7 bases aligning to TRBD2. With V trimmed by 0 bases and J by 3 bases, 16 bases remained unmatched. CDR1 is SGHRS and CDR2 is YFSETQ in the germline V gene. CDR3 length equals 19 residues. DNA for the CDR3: TGCGCCAGCAGCTTGGGACTAGCAGATCTAATCTTGGGGACAGATACGCAGTATTTT. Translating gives CASSLGLADLILGTDTQYF.

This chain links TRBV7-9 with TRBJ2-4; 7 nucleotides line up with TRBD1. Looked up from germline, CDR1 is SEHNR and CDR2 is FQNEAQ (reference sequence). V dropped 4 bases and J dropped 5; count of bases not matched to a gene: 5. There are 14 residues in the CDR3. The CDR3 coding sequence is TGTGCCAGCAGCTCCGCTGACAGGGAAAACATTCAGTACTTC. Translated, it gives CASSSADRENIQYF.

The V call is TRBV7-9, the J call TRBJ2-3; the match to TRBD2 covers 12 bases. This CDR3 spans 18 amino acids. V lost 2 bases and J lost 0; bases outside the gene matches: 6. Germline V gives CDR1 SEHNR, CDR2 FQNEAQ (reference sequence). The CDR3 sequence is CASSLYRTSGTSTDTQYF. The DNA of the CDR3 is TGTGCCAGCAGCTTATATCGGACTAGCGGGACTAGCACAGATACGCAGTATTTT. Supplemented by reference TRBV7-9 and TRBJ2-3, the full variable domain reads DTGVSQNPRHKITKRGQNVTFRCDPISEHNRLYWYRQTLGQGPEFLTYFQNEAQLEKSRLLSDRFSAERPKGSFSTLEIQRTEQGDSAMYLCASSLYRTSGTSTDTQYFGPGTRLTVL.

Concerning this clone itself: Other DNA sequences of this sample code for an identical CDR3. CDR3 sequence (DNA): TGCGCCAGCAGCTTGGACTCCTCCTACAATGAGCAGTTCTTC. Encoded protein: CASSLDSSYNEQFF. The V call is TRBV5-1, the J call TRBJ2-1; no clear D. In germline, CDR1 is SGHRS, CDR2 YFSETQ. The CDR3 length is 14 residues. With 0 bases removed from V and 0 bases from J, the gap between germline ends came to 4 bases.

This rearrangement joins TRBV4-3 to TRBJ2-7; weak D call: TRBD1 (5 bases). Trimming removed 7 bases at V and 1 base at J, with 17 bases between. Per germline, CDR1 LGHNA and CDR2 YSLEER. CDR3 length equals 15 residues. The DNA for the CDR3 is TGCGCCAGCAAATTGATTCGGGCAGGGTCCTACGAGCAGTACTTC. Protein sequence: CASKLIRAGSYEQYF.

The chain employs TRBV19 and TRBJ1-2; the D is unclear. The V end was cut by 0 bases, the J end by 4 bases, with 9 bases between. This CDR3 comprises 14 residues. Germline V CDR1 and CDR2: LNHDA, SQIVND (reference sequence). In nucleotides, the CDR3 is TGTGCCAGTAGTATAGATAAAACAGCCTATGGCTACACCTTC. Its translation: CASSIDKTAYGYTF.

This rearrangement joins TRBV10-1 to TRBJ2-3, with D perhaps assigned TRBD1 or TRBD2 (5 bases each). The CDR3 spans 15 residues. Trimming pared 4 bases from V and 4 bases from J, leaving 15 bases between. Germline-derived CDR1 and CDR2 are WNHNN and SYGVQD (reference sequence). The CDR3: CASSGNSLGADTQYF. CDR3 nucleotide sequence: TGCGCCAGCAGTGGGAACAGTCTGGGGGCAGATACGCAGTATTTT.

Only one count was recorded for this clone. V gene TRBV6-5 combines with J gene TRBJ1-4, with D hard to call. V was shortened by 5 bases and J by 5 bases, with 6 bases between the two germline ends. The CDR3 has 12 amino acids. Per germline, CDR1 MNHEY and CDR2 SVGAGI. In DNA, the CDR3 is TGTGCCAGCAGTCCCGTGAATGAAAAACTGTTTTTT. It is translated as CASSPVNEKLFF.

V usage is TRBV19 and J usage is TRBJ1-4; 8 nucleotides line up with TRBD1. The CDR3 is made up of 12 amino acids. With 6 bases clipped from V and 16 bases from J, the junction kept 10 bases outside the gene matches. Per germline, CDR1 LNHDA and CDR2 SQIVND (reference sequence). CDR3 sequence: CASSRTGPSRFF. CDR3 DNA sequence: TGTGCCAGTAGCCGGACAGGGCCTTCTCGGTTTTTT. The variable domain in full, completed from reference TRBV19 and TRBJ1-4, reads DGGITQSPKYLFRKEGQNVTLSCEQNLNHDAMYWYRQDPGQGLRLIYYSQIVNDFQKGDIAEGYSVSREKKESFPLTVTSAQKNPTAFYLCASSRTGPSRFFGSGTQLSVL.

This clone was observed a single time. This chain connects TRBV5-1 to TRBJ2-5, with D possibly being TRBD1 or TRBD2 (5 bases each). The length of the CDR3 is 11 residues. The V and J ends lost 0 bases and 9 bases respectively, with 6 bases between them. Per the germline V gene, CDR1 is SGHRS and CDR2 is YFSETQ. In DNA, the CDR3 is TGCGCCAGCAGCTTGGGGGGGTCCCAGTACTTC. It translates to CASSLGGSQYF.

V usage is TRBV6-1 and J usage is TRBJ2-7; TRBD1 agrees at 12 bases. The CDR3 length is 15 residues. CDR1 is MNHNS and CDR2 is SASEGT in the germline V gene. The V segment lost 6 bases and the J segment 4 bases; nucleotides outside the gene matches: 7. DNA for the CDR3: TGTGCCAGCAGCATTAGGGACAGGGGGCGGTACGAGCAGTACTTC. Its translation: CASSIRDRGRYEQYF.

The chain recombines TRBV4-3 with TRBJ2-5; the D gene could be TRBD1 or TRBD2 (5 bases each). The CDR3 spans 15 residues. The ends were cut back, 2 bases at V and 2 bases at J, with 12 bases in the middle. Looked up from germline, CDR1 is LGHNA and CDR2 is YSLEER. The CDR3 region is CASSQRWGSQETQYF. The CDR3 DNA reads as TGCGCCAGCAGCCAAAGATGGGGGAGTCAAGAGACCCAGTACTTC.

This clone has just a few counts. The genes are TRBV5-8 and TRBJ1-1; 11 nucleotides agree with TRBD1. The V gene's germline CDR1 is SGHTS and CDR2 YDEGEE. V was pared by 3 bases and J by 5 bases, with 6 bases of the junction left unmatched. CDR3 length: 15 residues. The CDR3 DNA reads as TGTGCCAGCAGCTCCCGGGACAGGGGGATGACTGAAGCTTTCTTT. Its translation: CASSSRDRGMTEAFF.

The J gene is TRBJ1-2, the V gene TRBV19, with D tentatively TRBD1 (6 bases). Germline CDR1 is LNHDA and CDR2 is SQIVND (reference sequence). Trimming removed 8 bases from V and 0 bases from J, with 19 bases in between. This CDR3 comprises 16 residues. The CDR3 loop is CASQHAGGAANYGYTF. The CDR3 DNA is TGTGCCAGTCAGCATGCCGGGGGCGCGGCTAACTATGGCTACACCTTC.

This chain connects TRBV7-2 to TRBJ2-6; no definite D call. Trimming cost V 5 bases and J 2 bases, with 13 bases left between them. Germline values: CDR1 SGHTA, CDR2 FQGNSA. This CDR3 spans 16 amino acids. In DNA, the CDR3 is TGTGCCAGCAGCGCCCGACGAGGAGCTGGGGCCAACGTCCTGACTTTC. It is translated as CASSARRGAGANVLTF.

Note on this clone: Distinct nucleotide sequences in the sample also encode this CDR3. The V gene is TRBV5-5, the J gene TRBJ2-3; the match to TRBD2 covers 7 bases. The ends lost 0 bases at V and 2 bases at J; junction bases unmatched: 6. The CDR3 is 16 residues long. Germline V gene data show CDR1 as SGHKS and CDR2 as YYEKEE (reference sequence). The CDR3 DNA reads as TGTGCCAGCAGCTTGGATCGCGGGAGCCCCACAGATACGCAGTATTTT. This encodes CASSLDRGSPTDTQYF.